This T cell receptor (beta chain) was recovered during a study of cytomegalovirus exposure and HLA in healthy donors. Findings and caveats of the study: Later analysis reportedly placed an Asian-associated ancestry cluster below the approximately 680-donor mean in N-insertions. Accounts indicate the classifier identified cytomegalovirus status with strong specificity and sensitivity. No immune exposure information besides CMV serostatus was available. Productive status was seen about 87% or about 30% of the time for most TCR beta V segments in an earlier analysis.

With respect to this clone: The antigen is undetermined.

Trimming removed 1 base from V and 8 bases from J, with 10 bases in between. CDR3 length equals 13 residues. The germline V gene encodes CDR1 SGDLS and CDR2 YYNGEE. The PCR used 60 Vbeta and 13 Jbeta primers. Data came from immunoSEQ multiplex PCR; TCRdb stores just in-frame clones and leaves some out. The table shows over 150,000 clones, with 75% occurring only once. The sequencing input was PBMCs. V usage is TRBV9 and J usage is TRBJ2-1; no reliable D call. This receptor was obtained from a male donor in good health and CMV-seronegative. CDR3 in DNA: TGTGCCAGCAGCGTATCTGAGCCCTATGAGCAGTTCTTC. Translation: CASSVSEPYEQFF.